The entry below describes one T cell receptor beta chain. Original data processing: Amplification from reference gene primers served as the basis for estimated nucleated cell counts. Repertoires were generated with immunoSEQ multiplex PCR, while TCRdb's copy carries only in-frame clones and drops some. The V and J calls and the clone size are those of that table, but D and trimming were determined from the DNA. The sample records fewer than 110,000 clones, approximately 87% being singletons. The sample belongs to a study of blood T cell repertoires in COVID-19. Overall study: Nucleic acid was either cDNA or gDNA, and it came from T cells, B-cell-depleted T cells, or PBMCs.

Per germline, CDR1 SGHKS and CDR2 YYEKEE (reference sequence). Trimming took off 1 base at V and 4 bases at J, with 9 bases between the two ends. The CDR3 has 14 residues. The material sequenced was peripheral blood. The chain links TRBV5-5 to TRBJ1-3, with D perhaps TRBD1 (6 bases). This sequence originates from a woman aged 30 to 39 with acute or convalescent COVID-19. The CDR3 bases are TGTGCCAGCAGCTTGTCAGGGGTAGGAAACACCATATATTTT. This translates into CASSLSGVGNTIYF.